The 10 T cell receptor beta chains below come from one sample, sequenced in a study of T cell responses to AZD1222 COVID-19 vaccine. Clones were read by immunoSEQ multiplex PCR, and TCRdb kept only the in-frame ones, dropping some. The table includes 110,000 to 150,000 clones, over 85% detected once. The specimen comprised peripheral blood, sampled on day 0 of AZD1222 vaccination. The receptors stem from an adult in good health.

The chain uses TRBV5-6 and TRBJ2-3, with D perhaps matching TRBD1 (5 bases). The CDR3 runs 15 residues. Germline lookup yields CDR1 SGHDT and CDR2 YYEEEE. Trimming took 0 bases from V and 2 from J, leaving 10 bases between them. The CDR3 sequence is CASSLVQGNTDTQYF. The CDR3 coding sequence is TGTGCCAGCAGCTTGGTGCAGGGTAACACAGATACGCAGTATTTT.

The genes are TRBV28 and TRBJ1-1; perhaps TRBD1 as D (5 bases). Trimming pared 5 bases from V and 7 bases from J, leaving 11 bases between. The CDR3 totals 12 residues. Per germline, CDR1 MDHEN and CDR2 SYDVKM. The CDR3 protein is CASSRTGNEAFF. The CDR3 DNA sequence: TGTGCCAGCAGTCGTACAGGTAATGAAGCTTTCTTT. Full variable domain (remainder filled in from reference TRBV28 and TRBJ1-1): DVKVTQSSRYLVKRTGEKVFLECVQDMDHENMFWYRQDPGLGLRLIYFSYDVKMKEKGDIPEGYSVSREKKERFSLILESASTNQTSMYLCASSRTGNEAFFGQGTRLTVV.

This chain's CDR3 is CASSIYPKGTSREQYF. CDR3 coding DNA: TGTGCCAGCAGCATCTATCCTAAAGGGACTAGCAGGGAGCAGTACTTC. The rearrangement uses TRBV11-2 and TRBJ2-7, with TRBD2 matching 9 bases. Trimming cost V 5 bases and J 7 bases; bases outside gene matches: 15. CDR1 and CDR2 from the germline V gene are SGHAT and FQNNGV. The CDR3 is made up of 16 amino acids. The full variable domain, in which reference TRBV11-2 and TRBJ2-7 provide the parts outside the CDR3, is EAGVAQSPRYKIIEKRQSVAFWCNPISGHATLYWYQQILGQGPKLLIQFQNNGVVDDSQLPKDRFSAERLKGVDSTLKIQPAKLEDSAVYLCASSIYPKGTSREQYFGPGTRLTVT.

The rearrangement joins TRBV4-1 to TRBJ2-7, with D perhaps TRBD1 (5 bases). Trimming pared 4 bases from V and 6 bases from J, leaving 16 bases between. The germline V gene has CDR1 MGHRA and CDR2 YSYEKL. This CDR3 has 14 amino acids. The CDR3 region has the DNA TGCGCCAGCAGCCTCGTCGGCAGGGCGGTCGAGCAGTACTTC. Translated, it gives CASSLVGRAVEQYF.

Here the CDR3 reads CASGLVNAGQDYTEAFF. CDR3 nucleotides: TGTGCTAGTGGTTTGGTAAACGCGGGACAGGATTACACTGAAGCTTTCTTT. The V call is TRBV12-5, the J call TRBJ1-1, with 8 bases that match TRBD1. This CDR3 comprises 17 residues. Germline values: CDR1 LGHNT, CDR2 FRNRAP. The V gene end was trimmed by 0 bases and the J gene end by 3 bases; junction bases not matched to a gene: 9.

The chain couples TRBV5-1 to TRBJ2-2; 9 bases match TRBD2. The CDR3 consists of 17 residues. From germline, CDR1 is SGHRS and CDR2 YFSETQ. The trim removed 4 bases at V and 0 bases at J, leaving 7 bases unmatched. The CDR3 sequence is CASSRGLAYPNTGELFF. In DNA, the CDR3 is TGCGCCAGCAGCCGAGGACTAGCGTACCCGAACACCGGGGAGCTGTTTTTT.

In regard to this clone: Distinct nucleotide sequences in the sample also encode this CDR3. CDR3 DNA sequence: TGCGCCAGCAGCCAAGTAGGGGGGAACACCGGGGAGCTGTTTTTT. Encoded protein: CASSQVGGNTGELFF. The rearrangement links TRBV4-1 to TRBJ2-2, with D perhaps matching TRBD1 (6 bases). Trimming removed 1 base at V and 1 base at J, with 7 bases between. Germline-derived CDR1 and CDR2 are MGHRA and YSYEKL. The CDR3 spans 15 residues.

This chain uses TRBV6-5 with TRBJ2-7, with 10 nucleotides matching TRBD1. The germline V gene encodes CDR1 MNHEY and CDR2 SVGAGI. This CDR3 spans 15 amino acids. V shed 6 bases, J shed 4 bases, and the junction held 9 bases outside the gene matches. In nucleotides, the CDR3 is TGTGCCAGCAGCTTAGGACAGGGGGTAATATACGAGCAGTACTTC. Translation gives CASSLGQGVIYEQYF.

The rearrangement links TRBV5-1 to TRBJ2-2; D call uncertain. This CDR3 contains 13 residues. The ends were cut back, 7 bases at V and 6 bases at J, with 13 bases in the middle. The germline CDR1 and CDR2 sequences are SGHRS and YFSETQ. CDR3 bases: TGCGCCAGCTATCCCTCCGGGTCCGGGGAGCTGTTTTTT. As protein: CASYPSGSGELFF.

J is TRBJ1-4 and V is TRBV27; D gene uncertain. Trimming stripped 6 bases from V and 5 bases from J, with 19 bases between. The CDR3 length is 16 residues. The V gene's germline CDR1 is MNHEY and CDR2 SMNVEV (reference sequence). The CDR3 DNA reads TGTGCCAGCAGGGATTGGGAGTCCGCGAAAAATGAAAAACTGTTTTTT. Its protein is CASRDWESAKNEKLFF.